This record covers a single T cell receptor (beta chain). PCR used 60 Vbeta primers and 13 Jbeta primers. Sequenced by immunoSEQ multiplex PCR; TCRdb stores in-frame clones only, minus some. The data show some 130,000 clones, 82% seen once. V gave up 3 bases and J gave up 4 bases; unmatched junction bases: 11. The CDR3 sequence is 16 residues long. The V gene's germline CDR1 is SGHAT and CDR2 FQNNGV. These data are taken from a study of cytomegalovirus exposure and HLA in healthy donors. The receptor was derived from a woman aged 45 to 65 in good health and CMV-seropositive. The sequenced sample consisted of PBMCs. The rearrangement links TRBV11-2 to TRBJ1-2; 7 nucleotides align to TRBD1. CDR3 DNA: TGTGCCAGCAGCTTTAGTCCTGCGGGACAGCTCTATGGCTACACCTTC. It encodes CASSFSPAGQLYGYTF.